Each of the 29 T cell receptor beta chains below was sequenced from the same sample in a study of cytomegalovirus exposure and HLA in healthy donors. Sequencing was performed with immunoSEQ multiplex PCR; in TCRdb, only in-frame clones are kept and a portion is missing. This sample yields about 160,000 clones, of which 65% to 90% are seen a single time; 2% to 2.5% belongs to the top ten. Sequenced material: PBMCs. The receptor set was obtained from a woman under 30 in good health and CMV-seronegative.

CDR3 sequence: CASSPEGRGQRNEQFF. DNA for the CDR3: TGTGCCAGCAGCCCAGAGGGCAGGGGGCAACGCAATGAGCAGTTCTTC. V usage is TRBV7-9 and J usage is TRBJ2-1, with 8 bases matching TRBD1. V was clipped by 5 bases and J by 6 bases; unmatched bases: 12. Looked up from germline, CDR1 is SEHNR and CDR2 is FQNEAQ (reference sequence). This CDR3 spans 16 amino acids.

This chain uses TRBV7-8 with TRBJ2-1, with D unclear. Germline values: CDR1 SGHVS, CDR2 FQNEAQ. V was cut by 5 bases and J by 8 bases, with 10 bases left in between. This CDR3 has 12 amino acids. CDR3 bases: TGTGCCAGCAGCCGCCCGGTAGATGAGCAGTTCTTC. Its translation: CASSRPVDEQFF.

The chain carries TRBV29-1 and TRBJ2-3; D gene unclear. The CDR3 covers 13 residues. Germline lookup yields CDR1 SQVTM and CDR2 ANQGSEA. V lost 7 bases to trimming and J lost 4 bases, with 15 bases between them. The CDR3 spells CSGNLVRADTQYF. Written as DNA, the CDR3 is TGCAGCGGCAACTTAGTGAGAGCAGATACGCAGTATTTT.

The rearrangement uses TRBV2 and TRBJ2-1, with a tentative D call TRBD2 (6 bases). The CDR3 spans 13 residues. CDR1 SNHLY and CDR2 FYNNEI come from the germline V gene. The V end was cut by 1 base, the J end by 9 bases, with 10 bases between. CDR3 protein: CASSEGGAGEQFF. In nucleotides, the CDR3 is TGTGCCAGCAGTGAAGGGGGAGCGGGTGAGCAGTTCTTC.

V and J are TRBV5-1 and TRBJ1-6; D is unresolved. V lost 1 base and J lost 0, with 8 bases in between. Germline CDR1 reads SGHRS; CDR2 reads YFSETQ. This CDR3 spans 16 amino acids. CDR3 region: CASSLQRSSYNSPLHF. CDR3 DNA sequence: TGCGCCAGCAGCTTGCAACGCAGCTCCTATAATTCACCCCTCCACTTT.

The V call is TRBV29-1, the J call TRBJ2-3; D unclear. Germline CDR1 and CDR2: SQVTM and ANQGSEA. The length of the CDR3 is 12 residues. The V end was cut by 4 bases, the J end by 2 bases, with 7 bases between. The CDR3 region is CSVVTYTDTQYF. The DNA for the CDR3 is TGCAGCGTTGTTACATACACAGATACGCAGTATTTT.

V is TRBV7-9 and J is TRBJ2-1; D uncertain. CDR1 is SEHNR and CDR2 is FQNEAQ in the germline V gene (reference sequence). Trimming took 5 bases from V and 5 from J, leaving 25 bases between them. The CDR3 runs to 18 residues. In DNA form, the CDR3 reads TGTGCCAGCAGCGGAATAAAGGCGGCGCGGATATATCACAATGAGCAGTTCTTC. It yields the protein CASSGIKAARIYHNEQFF.

The chain combines TRBV9 with TRBJ2-1; D ambiguous. Trimming left V 3 bases short and J 3 bases short, with 4 bases between. Per the germline V gene, CDR1 is SGDLS and CDR2 is YYNGEE. The CDR3 sequence is 12 residues long. The DNA of the CDR3 is TGTGCCAGCAGCGGTTACTACAATGAGCAGTTCTTC. This encodes CASSGYYNEQFF.

The V and J genes are TRBV4-1 and TRBJ2-7; 7 positions match TRBD1. The CDR3 sequence is 14 residues long. Trimming cost V 4 bases and J 6 bases; bases outside gene matches: 9. Germline loops: CDR1 MGHRA, CDR2 YSYEKL. The CDR3 DNA reads TGCGCCAGCAGCCCTCGAAACAGGGGACGCGAGCAGTACTTC. This codes for CASSPRNRGREQYF.

In its sample, this clone was seen once. The chain employs TRBV7-2 and TRBJ2-2, with TRBD2 as a possible D gene (6 bases). The V end lost 1 base, the J end lost 5 bases, and 11 bases lay between the germline ends. The CDR3 consists of 15 residues. Germline V gene sequence: CDR1 SGHTA, CDR2 FQGNSA. CDR3 nucleotides: TGTGCCAGCAGCTTAGGTGGGAGGCATACCGGGGAGCTGTTTTTT. Protein: CASSLGGRHTGELFF.

This clone turned up a few times. J is TRBJ1-2 and V is TRBV7-8; D is perhaps TRBD1 (5 bases). This CDR3 has 15 residues. Looked up from germline, CDR1 is SGHVS and CDR2 is FQNEAQ. Trimming left V 5 bases short and J 7 bases short, with 20 bases between. The CDR3 bases are TGTGCCAGCAGCCTCGGGGGGGTAGCCGTTCGTGGCTACACCTTC. Protein sequence: CASSLGGVAVRGYTF.

This chain joins TRBV6-5 and TRBJ1-3; no reliable D call. The CDR3 length is 15 residues. The germline CDR1 and CDR2 sequences are MNHEY and SVGAGI. Deletions cut 3 bases from V and 0 bases from J, with 9 bases between. The CDR3 DNA sequence: TGTGCCAGCAGTTATAAACAGTTCTCTGGAAACACCATATATTTT. Amino acid sequence: CASSYKQFSGNTIYF.

The rearrangement uses TRBV7-2 and TRBJ2-7; TRBD2 matches 9 bases. V lost 2 bases and J lost 6; bases outside the gene matches: 11. The CDR3 has 16 residues. The germline CDR1 and CDR2 sequences are SGHTA and FQGNSA. CDR3 nucleotide sequence: TGTGCCAGCAGCTTAAGGCGGGAGGGATATGAGAGCGAGCAGTACTTC. Protein: CASSLRREGYESEQYF.

This rearrangement joins TRBV5-4 to TRBJ1-2; 7 nucleotides match TRBD1. The germline V gene encodes CDR1 SGHNT and CDR2 YYREEE (reference sequence). Unmatched junction bases numbered 12, after V lost 4 bases and J lost 6 bases. This CDR3 spans 15 amino acids. The CDR3 loop reads CASSLRQGERHGYTF. The DNA for the CDR3 is TGTGCCAGCAGCCTAAGACAGGGCGAGAGACATGGCTACACCTTC.

This clone is a singleton in its sample. This chain uses TRBV5-4 with TRBJ2-3, with no clear D. Germline CDR1 reads SGHNT; CDR2 reads YYREEE (reference sequence). Deletions cut 4 bases from V and 2 bases from J, with 11 bases between. The CDR3 has 14 residues. DNA for the CDR3: TGTGCCAGCAGCCCGGGTAGGCTCACAGATACGCAGTATTTT. Protein product: CASSPGRLTDTQYF. Combining the CDR3 with reference TRBV5-4 and TRBJ2-3 gives the whole variable domain ETGVTQSPTHLIKTRGQQVTLRCSSQSGHNTVSWYQQALGQGPQFIFQYYREEENGRGNFPPRFSGLQFPNYSSELNVNALELDDSALYLCASSPGRLTDTQYFGPGTRLTVL.

As regards this clone: At one boundary the junction diverges from the germline segment, which might be a read error. This chain links TRBV2 with TRBJ1-6, with D possibly TRBD1 on 6 matching bases. Germline V gene data show CDR1 as SNHLY and CDR2 as FYNNEI. The CDR3 spans 16 residues. The CDR3 DNA follows: TGTGCCACCCAACTAAGGGGAGGGCGGGACAATTCACCCCCCCACTTT. Its protein product is CATQLRGGRDNSPPHF.

The J gene is TRBJ1-1, the V gene TRBV4-1; D may be TRBD1 (5 bases). CDR3 length: 15 residues. The germline gives CDR1 MGHRA, CDR2 YSYEKL. The ends were cut back, 1 base at V and 2 bases at J, with 11 bases in the middle. The CDR3 spells CASSQGQSLNTEAFF. Here the CDR3 DNA reads TGCGCCAGCAGCCAAGGACAGAGCCTAAACACTGAAGCTTTCTTT.

The rearrangement links TRBV6-6 to TRBJ1-2, with 9 positions matching TRBD1. Losses at the gene ends were 4 bases for V and 9 bases for J; bases not matched to a gene: 9. Germline V gene lookup returns CDR1 MNHNY and CDR2 SVGAGI (reference sequence). The CDR3 extends over 14 amino acids. CDR3 bases: TGTGCCAGCAGTTCCGGGGCGGACAGGGGTAGCTACACCTTC. Residues: CASSSGADRGSYTF.

The chain employs TRBV6-5 and TRBJ2-1; D is possibly TRBD2 (6 bases). V was shortened by 6 bases and J by 9 bases, with 21 bases between the two germline ends. CDR1 is MNHEY and CDR2 is SVGAGI in the germline V gene. The length of the CDR3 is 15 residues. CDR3 in DNA: TGTGCCAGCAGGCCCTCACGGGGGAGCGCCCCTGAGCAGTTCTTC. Its translation: CASRPSRGSAPEQFF.

J is TRBJ2-3 and V is TRBV27; TRBD2 matches 7 bases. This CDR3 comprises 17 residues. CDR1 is MNHEY, CDR2 SMNVEV, per germline (reference sequence). Trimming at V came to 5 bases and at J to 0 bases, leaving 11 bases not matched to a gene. CDR3 nucleotide sequence: TGTGCCAGCAGTCTCAAAGCGGGATCGTTTAGCACAGATACGCAGTATTTT. The encoded protein is CASSLKAGSFSTDTQYF.

The V gene is TRBV7-2, the J gene TRBJ2-1, with D possibly being TRBD1 (5 bases). Germline loops: CDR1 SGHTA, CDR2 FQGNSA. Trimming shortened V by 0 bases and J by 9 bases, and 21 bases separated the two germline ends. The CDR3 sequence is 17 residues long. The CDR3 protein is CASSLASGQGRSSEQFF. Written as DNA, the CDR3 is TGTGCCAGCAGCTTAGCCTCCGGGCAGGGCAGGTCAAGTGAGCAGTTCTTC.

This rearrangement joins TRBV7-8 to TRBJ2-7, with TRBD2 matching over 7 bases. The J segment lost 9 bases and the V segment lost 2 bases, leaving 13 bases of the junction unmatched. Germline V CDR1 and CDR2: SGHVS, FQNEAQ. The length of the CDR3 is 15 residues. Written as DNA, the CDR3 is TGTGCCAGCAGCTTAAGCCGGGGGGACTGGGCGGGGCAGTACTTC. Its protein is CASSLSRGDWAGQYF.

This clone appeared a single time. This chain joins TRBV29-1 and TRBJ1-1, with D hard to call. There are 12 residues in the CDR3. Looked up from germline, CDR1 is SQVTM and CDR2 is ANQGSEA. V was clipped by 7 bases and J by 3 bases, with 12 bases between them. CDR3: CSGQRADTEAFF. The CDR3 bases are TGCAGCGGTCAGAGAGCGGACACTGAAGCTTTCTTT.

This chain connects TRBV27 to TRBJ2-2; D unclear. The CDR3 loop spans 12 amino acids. Trimming removed 5 bases at V and 3 bases at J, with 4 bases between. The germline gives CDR1 MNHEY, CDR2 SMNVEV (reference sequence). CDR3 nucleotide sequence: TGTGCCAGCAGTGCGCACACCGGGGAGCTGTTTTTT. Its protein product is CASSAHTGELFF.

The chain has TRBV7-9 and TRBJ2-7; 7 bases match TRBD1. Trimming cost V 5 bases and J 5 bases; bases outside gene matches: 12. CDR1 and CDR2 from the germline V gene are SEHNR and FQNEAQ (reference sequence). The CDR3 runs to 15 residues. In nucleotides, the CDR3 is TGTGCCAGCAGCCAATATTCCCTGACAGGGAACGAGCAGTACTTC. Protein sequence: CASSQYSLTGNEQYF.

In its sample, this clone was seen once. The rearrangement uses TRBV14 and TRBJ2-7; weak D call: TRBD2 (6 bases). The CDR3 has 15 amino acids. V dropped 0 bases and J dropped 6 bases, with 15 bases sitting between them. In germline, CDR1 is SGHDN, CDR2 FVKESK. This chain's CDR3 is CASSQDRAGWSEQYF. The CDR3 coding sequence is TGTGCCAGCAGCCAAGATCGGGCGGGGTGGAGCGAGCAGTACTTC.

The CDR3 coding sequence is TGCGCCAGCAGCCCCGGGGGGGGAGGAGAAGGAGAAAAACTGTTTTTT. Residues: CASSPGGGGEGEKLFF. The V and J genes are TRBV5-1 and TRBJ1-4; TRBD1 is a possible D gene (5 bases). The CDR3 consists of 16 residues. Trimming pared 4 bases from V and 8 bases from J, leaving 21 bases between. Germline CDR1 and CDR2: SGHRS and YFSETQ. The variable domain in full, with the rest retrieved from reference TRBV5-1 and TRBJ1-4, is KAGVTQTPRYLIKTRGQQVTLSCSPISGHRSVSWYQQTPGQGLQFLFEYFSETQRNKGNFPGRFSGRQFSNSRSEMNVSTLELGDSALYLCASSPGGGGEGEKLFFGSGTQLSVL.

This clone was counted a single time. This sequence joins TRBV4-3 and TRBJ1-2; D not certain. Germline V gives CDR1 LGHNA, CDR2 YSLEER. The CDR3 sequence is 17 residues long. V gave up 1 base and J gave up 4 bases, with 19 bases separating them. The CDR3 DNA reads as TGCGCCAGCAGCCAAGGAACCCCGCGGGGTGTCGCCTATGGCTACACCTTC. It encodes CASSQGTPRGVAYGYTF.

The gene calls are TRBV6-4 and TRBJ1-1, with TRBD1 matching 11 bases. Germline-derived CDR1 and CDR2 are MRHNA and SNTAGT. With V trimmed by 8 bases and J by 1 base, 0 bases remained unmatched. The CDR3 sequence is 13 residues long. CDR3 amino acids: CASGQGANTEAFF. As DNA, the CDR3 is TGTGCCAGCGGACAGGGGGCGAACACTGAAGCTTTCTTT.